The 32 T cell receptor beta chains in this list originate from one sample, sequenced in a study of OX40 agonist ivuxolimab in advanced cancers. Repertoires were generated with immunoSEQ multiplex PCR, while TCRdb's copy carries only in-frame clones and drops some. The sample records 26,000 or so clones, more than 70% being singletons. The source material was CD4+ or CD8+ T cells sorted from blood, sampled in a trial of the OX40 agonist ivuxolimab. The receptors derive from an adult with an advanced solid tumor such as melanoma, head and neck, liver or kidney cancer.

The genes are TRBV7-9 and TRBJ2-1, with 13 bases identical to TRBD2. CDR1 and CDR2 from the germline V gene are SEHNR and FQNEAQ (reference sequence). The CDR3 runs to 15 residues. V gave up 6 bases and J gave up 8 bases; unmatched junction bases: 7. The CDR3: CASSPLAGGPHEQFF. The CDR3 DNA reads TGTGCCAGCAGTCCACTAGCGGGAGGGCCCCATGAGCAGTTCTTC.

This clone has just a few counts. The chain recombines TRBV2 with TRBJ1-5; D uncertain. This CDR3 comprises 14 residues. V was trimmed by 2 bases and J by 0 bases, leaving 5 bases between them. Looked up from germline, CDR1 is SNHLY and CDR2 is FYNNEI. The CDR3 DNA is TGTGCCAGCAGTGAACTGGGTAGCAATCAGCCCCAGCATTTT. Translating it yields CASSELGSNQPQHF.

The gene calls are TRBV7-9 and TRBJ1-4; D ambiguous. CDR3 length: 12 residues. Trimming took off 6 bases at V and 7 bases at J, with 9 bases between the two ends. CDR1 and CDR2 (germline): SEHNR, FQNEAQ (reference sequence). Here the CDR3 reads CASSSDREKLFF. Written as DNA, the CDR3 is TGTGCCAGCAGTTCGGACCGTGAAAAACTGTTTTTT.

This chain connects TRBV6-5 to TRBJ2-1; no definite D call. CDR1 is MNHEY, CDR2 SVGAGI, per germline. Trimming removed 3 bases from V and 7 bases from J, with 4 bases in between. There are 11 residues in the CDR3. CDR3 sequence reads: CASSYGNEQFF. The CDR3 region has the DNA TGTGCCAGCAGTTATGGTAATGAGCAGTTCTTC.

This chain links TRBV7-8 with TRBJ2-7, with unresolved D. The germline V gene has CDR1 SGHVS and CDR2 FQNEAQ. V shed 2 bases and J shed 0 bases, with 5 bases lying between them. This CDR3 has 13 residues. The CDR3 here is CASSLSSSYEQYF. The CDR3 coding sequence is TGTGCCAGCAGCTTATCGTCCTCCTACGAGCAGTACTTC. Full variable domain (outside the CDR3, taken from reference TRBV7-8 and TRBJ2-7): GAGVSQSPRYKVAKRGQDVALRCDPISGHVSLFWYQQALGQGPEFLTYFQNEAQLDKSGLPSDRFFAERPEGSVSTLKIQRTQQEDSAVYLCASSLSSSYEQYFGPGTRLTVT.

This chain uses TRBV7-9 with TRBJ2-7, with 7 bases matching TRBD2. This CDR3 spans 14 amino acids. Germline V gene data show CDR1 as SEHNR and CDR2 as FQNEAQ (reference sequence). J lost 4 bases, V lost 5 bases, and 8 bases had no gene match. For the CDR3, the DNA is TGTGCCAGCAGCCAAGCGGAAGCGGGATACGAGCAGTACTTC. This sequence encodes CASSQAEAGYEQYF.

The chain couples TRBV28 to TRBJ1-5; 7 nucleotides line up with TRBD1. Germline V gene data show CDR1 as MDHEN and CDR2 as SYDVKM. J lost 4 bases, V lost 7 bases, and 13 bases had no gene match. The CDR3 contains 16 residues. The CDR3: CASTFAGGTRNQPQHF. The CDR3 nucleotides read TGTGCCAGCACATTTGCAGGGGGTACTCGAAATCAGCCCCAGCATTTT. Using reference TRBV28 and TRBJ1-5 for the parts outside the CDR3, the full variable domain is DVKVTQSSRYLVKRTGEKVFLECVQDMDHENMFWYRQDPGLGLRLIYFSYDVKMKEKGDIPEGYSVSREKKERFSLILESASTNQTSMYLCASTFAGGTRNQPQHFGDGTRLSIL.

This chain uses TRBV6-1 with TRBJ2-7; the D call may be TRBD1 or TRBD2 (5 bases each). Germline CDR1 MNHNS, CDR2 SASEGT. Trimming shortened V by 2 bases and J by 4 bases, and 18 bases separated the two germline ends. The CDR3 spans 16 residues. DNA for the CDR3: TGTGCCAGCAGTGAAATTTCGGGGACCGACTTATACGAGCAGTACTTC. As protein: CASSEISGTDLYEQYF.

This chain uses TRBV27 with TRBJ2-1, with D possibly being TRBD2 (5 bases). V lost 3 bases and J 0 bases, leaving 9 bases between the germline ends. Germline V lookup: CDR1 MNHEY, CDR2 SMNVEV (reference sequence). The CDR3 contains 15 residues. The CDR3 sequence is CASSLTTSSYNEQFF. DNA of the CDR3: TGTGCCAGCAGTTTGACTACCAGCTCCTACAATGAGCAGTTCTTC.

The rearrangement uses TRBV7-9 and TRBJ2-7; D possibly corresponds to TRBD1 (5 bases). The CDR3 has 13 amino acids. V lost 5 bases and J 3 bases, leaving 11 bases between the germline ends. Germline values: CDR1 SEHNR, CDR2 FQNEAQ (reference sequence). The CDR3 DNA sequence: TGTGCCAGCAGCCAGGTCACAGGCTACGAGCAGTACTTC. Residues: CASSQVTGYEQYF.

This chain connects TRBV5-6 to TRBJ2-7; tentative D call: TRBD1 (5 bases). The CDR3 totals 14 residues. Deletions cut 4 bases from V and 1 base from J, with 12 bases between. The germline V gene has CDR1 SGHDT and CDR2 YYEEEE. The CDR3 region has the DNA TGTGCCAGCAGCCGGGTCAGGGCTTCCTACGAGCAGTACTTC. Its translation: CASSRVRASYEQYF.

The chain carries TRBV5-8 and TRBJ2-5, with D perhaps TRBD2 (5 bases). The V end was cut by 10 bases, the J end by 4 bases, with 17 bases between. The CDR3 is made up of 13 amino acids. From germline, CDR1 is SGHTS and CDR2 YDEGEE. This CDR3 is CAPGAVHAETQYF. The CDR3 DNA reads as TGTGCCCCCGGAGCGGTCCACGCAGAGACCCAGTACTTC.

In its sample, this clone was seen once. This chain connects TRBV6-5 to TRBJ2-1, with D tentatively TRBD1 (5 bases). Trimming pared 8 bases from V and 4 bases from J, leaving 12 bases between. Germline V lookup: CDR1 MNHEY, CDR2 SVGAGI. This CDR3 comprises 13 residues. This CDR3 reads CASQGSPYNEQFF. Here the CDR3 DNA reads TGTGCCAGCCAGGGTAGCCCTTACAATGAGCAGTTCTTC.

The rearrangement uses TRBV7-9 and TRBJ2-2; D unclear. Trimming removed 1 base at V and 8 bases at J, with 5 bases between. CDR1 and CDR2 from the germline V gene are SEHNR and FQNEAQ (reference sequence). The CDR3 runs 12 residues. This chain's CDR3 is CASSLGSGELFF. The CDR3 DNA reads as TGTGCCAGCAGCTTAGGGTCTGGGGAGCTGTTTTTT.

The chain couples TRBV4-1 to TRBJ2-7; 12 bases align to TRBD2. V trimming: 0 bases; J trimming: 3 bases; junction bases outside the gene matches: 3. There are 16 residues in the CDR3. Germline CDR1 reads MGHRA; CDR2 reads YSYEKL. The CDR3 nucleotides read TGCGCCAGCAGCCAAGATAGGACTAGCGGGATCTACGAGCAGTACTTC. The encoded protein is CASSQDRTSGIYEQYF.

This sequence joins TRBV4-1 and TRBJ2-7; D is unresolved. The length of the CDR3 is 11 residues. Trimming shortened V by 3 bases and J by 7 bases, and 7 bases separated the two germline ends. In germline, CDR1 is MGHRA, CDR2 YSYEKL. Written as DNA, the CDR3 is TGCGCCAGCAGCCATTTTGGGGAGCAGTACTTC. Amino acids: CASSHFGEQYF.

In DNA form, the CDR3 reads TGTGCCAGCAGCTTGGGGACGTTTCGGACAAATAGAAACAATGAGCAGTTCTTC. Translation: CASSLGTFRTNRNNEQFF. The J gene is TRBJ2-1, the V gene TRBV5-5, with a weak D call TRBD1 (5 bases). The V gene lost 0 bases and the J gene lost 5 bases, with 21 bases spanning the gap. From germline, CDR1 is SGHKS and CDR2 YYEKEE (reference sequence). This CDR3 is built from 18 residues. The entire variable domain, with the rest obtained from reference TRBV5-5 and TRBJ2-1, is as follows: DAGVTQSPTHLIKTRGQQVTLRCSPISGHKSVSWYQQVLGQGPQFIFQYYEKEERGRGNFPDRFSARQFPNYSSELNVNALLLGDSALYLCASSLGTFRTNRNNEQFFGPGTRLTVL.

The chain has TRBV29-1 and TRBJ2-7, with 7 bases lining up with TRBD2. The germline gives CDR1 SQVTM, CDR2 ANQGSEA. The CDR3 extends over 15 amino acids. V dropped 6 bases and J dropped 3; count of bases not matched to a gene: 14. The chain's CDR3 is CSVAGLGPGGYEQYF. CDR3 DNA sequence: TGCAGCGTAGCCGGGCTTGGGCCGGGGGGCTACGAGCAGTACTTC.

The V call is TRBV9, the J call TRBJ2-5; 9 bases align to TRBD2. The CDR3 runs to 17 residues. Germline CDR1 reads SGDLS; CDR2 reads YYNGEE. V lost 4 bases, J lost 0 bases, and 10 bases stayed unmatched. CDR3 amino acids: CASSSTRTSVYQETQYF. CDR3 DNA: TGTGCCAGCAGCTCCACCCGGACTAGCGTGTACCAAGAGACCCAGTACTTC.

The CDR3 sequence is CASSSAGSYEQYF. CDR3 DNA sequence: TGTGCCAGCAGTAGCGCCGGCTCCTACGAGCAGTACTTC. The chain uses TRBV6-5 and TRBJ2-7; no clear D. Between the trimmed V and J ends, which lost 5 bases and 0 bases, there was a span of 8 bases. Germline V gene data show CDR1 as MNHEY and CDR2 as SVGAGI. This CDR3 contains 13 residues.

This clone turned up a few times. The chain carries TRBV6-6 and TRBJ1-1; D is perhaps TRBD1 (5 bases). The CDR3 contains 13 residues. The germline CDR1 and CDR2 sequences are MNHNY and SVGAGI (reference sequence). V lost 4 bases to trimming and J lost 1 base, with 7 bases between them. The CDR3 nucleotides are TGTGCCAGCAGTTGGGACCGGAACACTGAAGCTTTCTTT. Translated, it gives CASSWDRNTEAFF.

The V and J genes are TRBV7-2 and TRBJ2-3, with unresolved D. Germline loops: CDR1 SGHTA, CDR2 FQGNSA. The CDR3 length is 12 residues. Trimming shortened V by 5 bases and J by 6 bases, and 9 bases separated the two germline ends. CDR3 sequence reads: CASSTPRDTQYF. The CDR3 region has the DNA TGTGCCAGCAGCACACCGAGGGATACGCAGTATTTT.

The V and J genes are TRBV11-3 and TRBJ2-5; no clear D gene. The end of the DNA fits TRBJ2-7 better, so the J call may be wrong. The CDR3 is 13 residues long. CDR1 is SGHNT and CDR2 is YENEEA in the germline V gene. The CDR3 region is CASSLGAIYEQYF. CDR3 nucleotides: TGTGCCAGCAGCTTAGGAGCCATTTACGAGCAGTACTTC.

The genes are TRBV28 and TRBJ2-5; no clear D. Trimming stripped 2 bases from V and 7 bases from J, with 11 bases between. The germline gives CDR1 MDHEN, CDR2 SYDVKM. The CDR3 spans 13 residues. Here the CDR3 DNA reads TGTGCCAGCAGTTTAACCGGTTCAGGGACCCAGTACTTC. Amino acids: CASSLTGSGTQYF.

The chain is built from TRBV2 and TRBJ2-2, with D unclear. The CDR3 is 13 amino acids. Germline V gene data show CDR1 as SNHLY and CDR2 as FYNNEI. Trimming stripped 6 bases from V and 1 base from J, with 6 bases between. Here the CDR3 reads CASRGLNTGELFF. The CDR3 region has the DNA TGTGCCAGCAGGGGCTTGAACACCGGGGAGCTGTTTTTT.

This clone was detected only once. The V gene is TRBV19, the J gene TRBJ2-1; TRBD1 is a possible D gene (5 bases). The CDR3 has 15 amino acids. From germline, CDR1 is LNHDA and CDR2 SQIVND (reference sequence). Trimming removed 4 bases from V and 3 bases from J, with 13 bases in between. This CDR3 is CASSRSGSLYNEQFF. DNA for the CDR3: TGTGCCAGTAGTAGGTCAGGGTCCCTCTACAATGAGCAGTTCTTC.

CDR3 sequence reads: CASTPDRYGYTF. As DNA, the CDR3 is TGTGCCAGTACCCCCGACAGGTACGGCTACACCTTC. This rearrangement joins TRBV19 to TRBJ1-2; D possibly corresponds to TRBD1 (6 bases). Germline CDR1 is LNHDA and CDR2 is SQIVND (reference sequence). This CDR3 contains 12 residues. V was clipped by 7 bases and J by 8 bases, with 14 bases between them.

CDR3 sequence: CASSTESSYNEQFF. The CDR3 nucleotides are TGCGCCAGCAGCACGGAGTCCTCCTACAATGAGCAGTTCTTC. This chain joins TRBV5-1 and TRBJ2-1; D call uncertain. Deletions cut 4 bases from V and 0 bases from J, with 8 bases between. The CDR3 extends over 14 amino acids. Germline values: CDR1 SGHRS, CDR2 YFSETQ.

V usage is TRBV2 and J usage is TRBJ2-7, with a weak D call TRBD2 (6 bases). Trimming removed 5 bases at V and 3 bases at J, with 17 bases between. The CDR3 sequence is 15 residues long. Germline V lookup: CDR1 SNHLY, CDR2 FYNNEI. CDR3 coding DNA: TGTGCCAGCAGTCAGGACTACGGGACCAACTACGAGCAGTACTTC. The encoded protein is CASSQDYGTNYEQYF.

This CDR3 reads CASRVGQGSYEQYF. Here the CDR3 DNA reads TGTGCCAGCAGAGTGGGACAGGGGTCCTACGAGCAGTACTTC. The chain has TRBV2 and TRBJ2-7, with 10 bases identical to TRBD1. CDR1 SNHLY and CDR2 FYNNEI come from the germline V gene. The J segment lost 1 base and the V segment lost 6 bases, leaving 3 bases of the junction unmatched. This CDR3 is built from 14 residues.

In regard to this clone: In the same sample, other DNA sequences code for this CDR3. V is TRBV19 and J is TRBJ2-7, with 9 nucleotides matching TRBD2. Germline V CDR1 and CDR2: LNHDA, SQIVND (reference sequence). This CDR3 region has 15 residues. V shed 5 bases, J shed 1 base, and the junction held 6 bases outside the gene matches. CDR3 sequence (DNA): TGTGCCAGTAGTCCTGGACTAGCGTCATCCTACGAGCAGTACTTC. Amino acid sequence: CASSPGLASSYEQYF.

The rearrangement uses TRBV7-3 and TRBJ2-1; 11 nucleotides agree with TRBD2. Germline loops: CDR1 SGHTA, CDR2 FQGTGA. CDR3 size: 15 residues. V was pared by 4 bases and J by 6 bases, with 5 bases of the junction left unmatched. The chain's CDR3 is CASSYRLAGLNEQFF. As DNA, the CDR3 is TGTGCCAGCAGCTACAGACTAGCGGGACTCAATGAGCAGTTCTTC.